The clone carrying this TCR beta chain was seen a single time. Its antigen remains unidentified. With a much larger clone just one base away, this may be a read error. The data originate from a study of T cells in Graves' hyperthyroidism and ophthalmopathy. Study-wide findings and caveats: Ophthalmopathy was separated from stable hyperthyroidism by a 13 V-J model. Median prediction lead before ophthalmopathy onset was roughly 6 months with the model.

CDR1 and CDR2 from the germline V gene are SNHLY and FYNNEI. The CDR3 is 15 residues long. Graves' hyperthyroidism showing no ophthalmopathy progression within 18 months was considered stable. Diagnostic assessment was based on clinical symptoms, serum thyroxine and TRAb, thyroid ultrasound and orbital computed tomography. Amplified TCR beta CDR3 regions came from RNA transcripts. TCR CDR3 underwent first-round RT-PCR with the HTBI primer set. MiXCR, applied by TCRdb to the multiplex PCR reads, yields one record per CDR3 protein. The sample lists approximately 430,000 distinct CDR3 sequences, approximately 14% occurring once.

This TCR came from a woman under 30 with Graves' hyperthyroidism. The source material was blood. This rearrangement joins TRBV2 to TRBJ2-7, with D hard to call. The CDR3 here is CASRFSRADSYGQYF. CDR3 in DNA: TGTGCCAGCCGATTTAGCCGGGCCGATTCCTACGGGCAGTACTTC.